Presented here are 19 T cell receptor beta chains from one specimen sequenced in a study of Graves' ophthalmopathy and Graves' hyperthyroidism. Amplification targeted the TCR beta CDR3 regions, with RNA transcripts as the source material. RT-PCR was first run with HTBI primers, then multiplex PCR in a second round. One entry per CDR3 protein results from TCRdb running MiXCR on the multiplex PCR reads. The table lists 340,000 or so distinct CDR3 sequences, about 17% of them singletons. Sequences were obtained from peripheral blood. These TCRs come from an adult man with Graves' ophthalmopathy.

V gene TRBV29-1 combines with J gene TRBJ2-7; maybe TRBD1 (5 bases). Germline values: CDR1 SQVTM, CDR2 ANQGSEA. The CDR3 spans 14 residues. V was shortened by 3 bases and J by 1 base, with 13 bases between the two germline ends. CDR3: CSVEPDKRSYEQYF. CDR3 DNA sequence: TGCAGCGTTGAGCCGGACAAAAGGTCCTACGAGCAGTACTTC.

This clonotype was seen ten or more times. The gene calls are TRBV7-2 and TRBJ1-1; 7 nucleotides agree with TRBD1. The CDR3 sequence is 16 residues long. Germline V lookup: CDR1 SGHTA, CDR2 FQGNSA. The ends lost 3 bases at V and 5 bases at J; junction bases unmatched: 12. The CDR3 DNA is TGTGCCAGCAGCTTCACTCCGACAGGGTTTCGGACTGAAGCTTTCTTT. Translation: CASSFTPTGFRTEAFF.

This clonotype showed up many times. A much larger clone differs from this one at a single base, so this may be a read error. CDR3 amino acids: CASSYGAKNIQYF. The CDR3 DNA reads as TGTGCCAGCAGTTACGGAGCCAAAAACATTCAGTACTTC. This chain connects TRBV27 to TRBJ2-4; D remains ambiguous. Germline assignment: CDR1 MNHEY and CDR2 SMNVEV (reference sequence). V was trimmed by 4 bases and J by 0 bases, leaving 4 bases between them. The length of the CDR3 is 13 residues.

Ten or more counts support this clonotype. The CDR3 bases are TGTGCCAGCAGCTTAAGTGGGGGACAGAGAGTCTACGAGCAGTACTTC. Translated: CASSLSGGQRVYEQYF. J is TRBJ2-7 and V is TRBV7-3, with 7 bases aligning to TRBD1. The V and J ends lost 1 base and 3 bases, in that order; junction bases with no gene match: 9. This CDR3 has 16 residues. CDR1 is SGHTA and CDR2 is FQGTGA in the germline V gene.

This clonotype was detected many times. The CDR3 spells CASSLIPGKGETQYF. CDR3 sequence (DNA): TGTGCCAGCAGCTTAATCCCGGGAAAAGGAGAGACCCAGTACTTC. The rearrangement joins TRBV7-3 to TRBJ2-5, with D tentatively TRBD2 (5 bases). Germline V gene sequence: CDR1 SGHTA, CDR2 FQGTGA. V shed 1 base and J shed 4 bases, with 13 bases lying between them. This CDR3 has 15 amino acids.

This clonotype was counted at least ten times. The CDR3 region is CASSLQVGTAYEQYF. CDR3 nucleotides: TGCGCCAGCAGCTTGCAGGTCGGGACAGCCTACGAGCAGTACTTC. The chain links TRBV5-1 to TRBJ2-7; TRBD1 matches at 7 bases. This CDR3 has 15 residues. Germline CDR1 reads SGHRS; CDR2 reads YFSETQ. V trimming: 1 base; J trimming: 2 bases; junction bases outside the gene matches: 6.

This clonotype appeared many times. The chain carries TRBV3-1 and TRBJ2-7, with a possible D match to TRBD1 (5 bases). The V end lost 3 bases, the J end lost 6 bases, and 9 bases lay between the germline ends. The CDR3 totals 12 residues. Germline assignment: CDR1 LGHDT and CDR2 YNNKEL (reference sequence). The CDR3 DNA follows: TGTGCCAGCAGCCATAGGCAGGGCGAGCAGTACTTC. Translation: CASSHRQGEQYF.

This clonotype was seen only a few times. This could be a read error, since a much larger clone is one nucleotide away. The CDR3 reads CSVYKWGDGYTF. The CDR3 bases are TGCAGCGTGTACAAGTGGGGTGATGGCTACACCTTC. This chain connects TRBV29-1 to TRBJ1-2; no clear D gene. The CDR3 consists of 12 residues. Germline lookup yields CDR1 SQVTM and CDR2 ANQGSEA. The V gene lost 6 bases and the J gene lost 6 bases, with 14 bases spanning the gap.

This clonotype was seen at least ten times. The chain joins TRBV13 to TRBJ1-2; D unresolved. V dropped 1 base and J dropped 4 bases, with 4 bases sitting between them. This CDR3 comprises 12 residues. Germline loops: CDR1 PRHDT, CDR2 FYEKMQ (reference sequence). CDR3 coding DNA: TGTGCCAGCAGCTTAGTTACCTATGGCTACACCTTC. Translation gives CASSLVTYGYTF.

This clonotype was counted ten times or more. The CDR3 does not end in the conserved phenylalanine or tryptophan, so this is likely a read error. Because the CDR3's place on the DNA is in doubt, the DNA is left out and the CDR3 is given as listed by TCRdb. The chain joins TRBV12-3 or TRBV12-4 to TRBJ2-7; the D call of TRBD1 is as the table states it, not checked on the DNA. The CDR3 is 8 amino acids long, termini counted. CDR3 residues: CASTFTPL.

This clonotype came up many times. The chain combines TRBV24-1 with TRBJ1-2; D is possibly TRBD1 (5 bases). Trimming removed 4 bases from V and 3 bases from J, with 11 bases in between. The CDR3 covers 14 residues. The germline V gene has CDR1 KGHDR and CDR2 SFDVKD. The CDR3 region is CATSERGWDYGYTF. In nucleotides, the CDR3 is TGTGCCACCAGTGAAAGGGGATGGGACTATGGCTACACCTTC.

V usage is TRBV6-1 and J usage is TRBJ1-5, with D perhaps matching TRBD1 (6 bases). Germline CDR1 is MNHNS and CDR2 is SASEGT. There are 15 residues in the CDR3. The V and J ends lost 2 bases and 5 bases respectively, with 13 bases between them. In DNA, the CDR3 is TGTGCCAGCAGTGAATGGGGGACATCTCATCAGCCCCAGCATTTT. Its protein product is CASSEWGTSHQPQHF.

This clonotype has a count of ten or more. CDR3 sequence (DNA): TGTGCCAGTAGTATACGAACAGGGGCTGAGAACTATGGCTACACCTTC. Protein: CASSIRTGAENYGYTF. The gene calls are TRBV19 and TRBJ1-2, with TRBD1 identical over 7 bases. This CDR3 has 16 residues. V lost 2 bases, J lost 2 bases, and 8 bases stayed unmatched. The germline V gene encodes CDR1 LNHDA and CDR2 SQIVND (reference sequence).

This clonotype was counted ten times or more. Lacking the conserved final phenylalanine or tryptophan, this CDR3 likely reflects a read error. The chain carries TRBV30 and TRBJ1-1; D gene ambiguous. The germline V gene encodes CDR1 GTSNPN and CDR2 SVGIG (reference sequence). V was shortened by 0 bases and J by 11 bases, with 16 bases between the two germline ends. There are 13 residues in the CDR3. The DNA for the CDR3 is TGTGCCTGGAGTGTATACAGCGCTTTATCGGCTTTCTCT. Its protein is CAWSVYSALSAFS.

This clonotype was counted many times. The rearrangement uses TRBV12-3 or TRBV12-4 and TRBJ2-2; 9 bases line up with TRBD1. The CDR3 has 13 residues. The ends lost 10 bases at V and 6 bases at J; junction bases unmatched: 6. CDR3 DNA sequence: TGTGCCACCGGACAGGGGTTGGCCGGGGAGCTGTTTTTT. Translation: CATGQGLAGELFF.

This clonotype came up many times. CDR3 in DNA: TGTGCCAGCAGTGATGGGGGACGGACAAAGCTCGAGCAGTACTTC. Translating gives CASSDGGRTKLEQYF. J is TRBJ2-7 and V is TRBV6-1, with D perhaps TRBD1 or TRBD2 (5 bases each). V lost 3 bases, J lost 6 bases, and 18 bases lay in between. CDR1 is MNHNS, CDR2 SASEGT, per germline. The CDR3 has 15 amino acids.

The chain has TRBV12-3 or TRBV12-4 and TRBJ2-5; D not resolved. This CDR3 is 13 amino acids long. V lost 6 bases, J lost 2 bases, and 10 bases lay in between. CDR3 DNA sequence: TGTGCCAGCAGCCCCGGAGAGCAAGAGACCCAGTACTTC. This sequence encodes CASSPGEQETQYF.

The sample holds many counts of this clonotype. CDR3: CASSLRDYEQYF. In nucleotides, the CDR3 is TGTGCCAGCAGCTTGAGGGACTACGAGCAGTACTTC. The chain couples TRBV11-2 to TRBJ2-7, with D tentatively TRBD2 (5 bases). Germline lookup yields CDR1 SGHAT and CDR2 FQNNGV. The germline V and J ends were trimmed by 3 bases and 3 bases, with 6 bases remaining between them. The CDR3 length is 12 residues.

In its sample, this clonotype was seen many times. J is TRBJ2-7 and V is TRBV7-2; D is possibly TRBD1 (5 bases). Trimming took 3 bases from V and 3 from J, leaving 9 bases between them. Germline assignment: CDR1 SGHTA and CDR2 FQGNSA. This CDR3 has 13 amino acids. The CDR3, as DNA: TGTGCCAGCAGCTTCGGACACCGCTACGAGCAGTACTTC. This translates into CASSFGHRYEQYF. Full variable domain (remainder filled in from reference TRBV7-2 and TRBJ2-7): GAGVSQSPSNKVTEKGKDVELRCDPISGHTALYWYRQSLGQGLEFLIYFQGNSAPDKSGLPSDRFSAERTGGSVSTLTIQRTQQEDSAVYLCASSFGHRYEQYFGPGTRLTVT.